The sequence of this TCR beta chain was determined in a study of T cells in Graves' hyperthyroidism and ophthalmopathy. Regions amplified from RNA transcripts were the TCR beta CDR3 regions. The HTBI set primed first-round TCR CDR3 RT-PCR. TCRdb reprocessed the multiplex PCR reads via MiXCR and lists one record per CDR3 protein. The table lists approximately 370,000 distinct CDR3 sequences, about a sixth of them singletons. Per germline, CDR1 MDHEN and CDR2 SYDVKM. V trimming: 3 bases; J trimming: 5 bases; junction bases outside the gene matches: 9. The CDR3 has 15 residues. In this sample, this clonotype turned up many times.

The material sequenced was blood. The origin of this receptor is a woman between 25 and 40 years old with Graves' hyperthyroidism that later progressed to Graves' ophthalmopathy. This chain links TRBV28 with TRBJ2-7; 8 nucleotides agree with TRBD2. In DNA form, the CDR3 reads TGTGCCAGCAGTTTTCCAGCGGGAGCTACGGACGAGCAGTACTTC. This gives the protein CASSFPAGATDEQYF.